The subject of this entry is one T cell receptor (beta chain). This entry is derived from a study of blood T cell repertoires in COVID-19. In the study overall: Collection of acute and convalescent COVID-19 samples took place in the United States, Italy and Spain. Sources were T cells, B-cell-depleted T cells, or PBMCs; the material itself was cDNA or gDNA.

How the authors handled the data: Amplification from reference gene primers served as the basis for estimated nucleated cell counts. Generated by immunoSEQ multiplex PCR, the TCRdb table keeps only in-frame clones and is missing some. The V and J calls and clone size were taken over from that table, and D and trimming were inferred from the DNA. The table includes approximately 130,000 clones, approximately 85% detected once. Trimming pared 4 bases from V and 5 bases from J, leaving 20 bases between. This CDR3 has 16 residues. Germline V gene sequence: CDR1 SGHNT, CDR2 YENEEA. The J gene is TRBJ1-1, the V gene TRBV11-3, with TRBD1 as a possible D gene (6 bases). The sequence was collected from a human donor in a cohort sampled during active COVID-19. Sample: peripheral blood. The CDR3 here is CASSYGQFSRDTEAFF. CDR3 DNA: TGTGCCAGCAGCTACGGACAGTTTAGTCGCGATACTGAAGCTTTCTTT.